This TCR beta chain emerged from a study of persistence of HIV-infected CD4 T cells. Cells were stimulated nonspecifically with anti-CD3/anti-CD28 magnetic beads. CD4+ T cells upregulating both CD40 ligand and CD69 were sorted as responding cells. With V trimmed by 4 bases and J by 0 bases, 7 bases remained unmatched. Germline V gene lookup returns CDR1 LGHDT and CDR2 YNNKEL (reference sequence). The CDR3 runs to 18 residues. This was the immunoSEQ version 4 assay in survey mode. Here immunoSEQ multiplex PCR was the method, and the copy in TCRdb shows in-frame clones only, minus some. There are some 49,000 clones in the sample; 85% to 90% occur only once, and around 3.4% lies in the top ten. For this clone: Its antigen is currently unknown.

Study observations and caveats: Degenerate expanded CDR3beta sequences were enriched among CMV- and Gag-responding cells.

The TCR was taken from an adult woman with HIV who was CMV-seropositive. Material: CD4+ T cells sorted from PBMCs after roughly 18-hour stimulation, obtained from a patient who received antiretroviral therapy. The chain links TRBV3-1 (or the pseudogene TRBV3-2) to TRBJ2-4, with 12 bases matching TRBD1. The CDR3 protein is CASSPGTGGVLAKNIQYF. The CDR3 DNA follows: TGTGCCAGCAGCCCCGGGACAGGGGGCGTGCTAGCCAAAAACATTCAGTACTTC.